Listed here are 19 T cell receptor beta chains from one sample, sequenced in a study of blood T cell repertoires in COVID-19. The table came from immunoSEQ multiplex PCR; TCRdb's copy has only in-frame clones and leaves some out. The sample lists 200,000 to 300,000 clones; 85% were seen once. What was sequenced was peripheral blood. All receptors derive from a man aged 50 to 59 with COVID-19, enrolled during active disease.

The chain combines TRBV28 with TRBJ1-5, with TRBD1 matching 7 bases. Looked up from germline, CDR1 is MDHEN and CDR2 is SYDVKM. This CDR3 spans 14 amino acids. V gave up 6 bases and J gave up 6 bases; unmatched junction bases: 8. The DNA for the CDR3 is TGTGCCAGCAGGACGACAGGGCGTACTCAGCCCCAGCATTTT. Translated: CASRTTGRTQPQHF.

The J gene is TRBJ1-1, the V gene TRBV15, with 7 bases that match TRBD1. Germline CDR1 is LNHNV and CDR2 is YYDKDF (reference sequence). The CDR3 has 13 amino acids. V dropped 3 bases and J dropped 4; count of bases not matched to a gene: 2. DNA of the CDR3: TGTGCCACCAGCAGCAGGGGGACCACTGAAGCTTTCTTT. Its protein product is CATSSRGTTEAFF.

V is TRBV6-2 or TRBV6-3 and J is TRBJ2-7; 7 bases map to TRBD1. Per the germline V gene, CDR1 is MNHEY and CDR2 is SVGEGT. V dropped 3 bases and J dropped 4; count of bases not matched to a gene: 12. The CDR3 contains 16 residues. The CDR3 loop reads CASSYSPGQLLYEQYF. The CDR3 nucleotides are TGTGCCAGCAGTTATTCTCCGGGACAGCTCCTTTACGAGCAGTACTTC.

This clone was seen more than once but under ten times. The CDR3 DNA reads TGTGCCAGCAGTAGGAGGTCAACACACATGAACACTGAAGCTTTCTTT. Its translation is CASSRRSTHMNTEAFF. The chain has TRBV27 and TRBJ1-1; D unresolved. Germline CDR1 MNHEY, CDR2 SMNVEV (reference sequence). The CDR3 runs 16 residues. Trimming removed 5 bases at V and 0 bases at J, with 16 bases between.

The chain uses TRBV29-1 and TRBJ2-3; TRBD1 aligns across 7 bases. V dropped 3 bases and J dropped 3; count of bases not matched to a gene: 6. This CDR3 is 14 amino acids long. Germline V CDR1 and CDR2: SQVTM, ANQGSEA. The CDR3 loop is CSVDSPQGTDTQYF. The CDR3 DNA reads as TGCAGCGTTGATAGTCCACAGGGGACAGATACGCAGTATTTT.

CDR3 sequence: CASSPGQFNVLTF. In DNA form, the CDR3 reads TGTGCCAGCAGCCCCGGACAGTTTAACGTCCTGACTTTC. This chain joins TRBV11-2 and TRBJ2-6; D might be TRBD1 (6 bases). This CDR3 comprises 13 residues. From germline, CDR1 is SGHAT and CDR2 FQNNGV. Trimming cost V 5 bases and J 10 bases, with 12 bases left between them.

The chain is built from TRBV18 and TRBJ2-7; D gene unclear. The CDR3 totals 14 residues. Trimming shortened V by 0 bases and J by 2 bases, and 8 bases separated the two germline ends. The germline CDR1 and CDR2 sequences are KGHSH and LQKENI. DNA of the CDR3: TGTGCCAGCTCACCACCTCTACCGCCCTACGAGCAGTACTTC. Its translation is CASSPPLPPYEQYF.

The chain couples TRBV27 to TRBJ1-1; no definite D call. Per the germline V gene, CDR1 is MNHEY and CDR2 is SMNVEV (reference sequence). The V gene lost 6 bases and the J gene lost 1 base, with 12 bases spanning the gap. The CDR3 loop spans 14 amino acids. The CDR3 sequence: CASSTVPGNTEAFF. The CDR3 region has the DNA TGTGCCAGCAGCACCGTCCCGGGGAACACTGAAGCTTTCTTT.

The chain carries TRBV5-1 and TRBJ1-2; TRBD1 is a possible D gene (6 bases). V was clipped by 0 bases and J by 6 bases, with 12 bases between them. The CDR3 totals 14 residues. Germline CDR1 reads SGHRS; CDR2 reads YFSETQ. Here the CDR3 DNA reads TGCGCCAGCAGCTTGGATACAGGGAATAATGGCTACACCTTC. Translation gives CASSLDTGNNGYTF.

The DNA for the CDR3 is TGTGCCAGCAGGACCAGGGGCTATAATTCACCCCTCCACTTT. Its protein is CASRTRGYNSPLHF. The V gene is TRBV6-5, the J gene TRBJ1-6; perhaps TRBD1 as D (6 bases). Germline V CDR1 and CDR2: MNHEY, SVGAGI. This CDR3 region has 14 residues. V lost 6 bases to trimming and J lost 3 bases, with 9 bases between them.

Points on this clone: One end of the junction is discordant with germline, which a read error may explain. CDR3: CASSFKPDRADQPQHF. In DNA, the CDR3 is TGTGCTAGCAGCTTTAAGCCGGACAGGGCGGATCAGCCCCAGCATTTT. This sequence joins TRBV7-7 and TRBJ1-5; 8 bases match TRBD1. This CDR3 contains 16 residues. CDR1 is SSHAT, CDR2 FNYEAQ, per germline (reference sequence).

The genes are TRBV2 and TRBJ2-3, with 10 positions matching TRBD2. The CDR3 is made up of 15 amino acids. V shed 2 bases, J shed 4 bases, and the junction held 3 bases outside the gene matches. Germline values: CDR1 SNHLY, CDR2 FYNNEI. The CDR3 protein is CASSEQRGGADTQYF. CDR3 DNA sequence: TGTGCCAGCAGTGAACAGCGGGGGGGCGCAGATACGCAGTATTTT.

This chain links TRBV27 with TRBJ1-1, with D possibly being TRBD1 (5 bases). There are 15 residues in the CDR3. V lost 5 bases to trimming and J lost 0 bases, with 13 bases between them. Per the germline V gene, CDR1 is MNHEY and CDR2 is SMNVEV (reference sequence). CDR3 in amino acids: CASSPRGVMNTEAFF. The CDR3 bases are TGTGCCAGCAGTCCACGGGGGGTTATGAACACTGAAGCTTTCTTT.

The chain is built from TRBV20-1 and TRBJ2-1; D gene ambiguous. Germline values: CDR1 DFQATT, CDR2 SNEGSKA (reference sequence). V gave up 2 bases and J gave up 7 bases, with 6 bases separating them. The CDR3 runs 11 residues. CDR3 DNA: TGCAGTGCTAGAATAGTTAATGAGCAGTTCTTC. The encoded protein is CSARIVNEQFF.

The chain recombines TRBV30 with TRBJ1-2; D is possibly TRBD1 (5 bases). CDR1 and CDR2 from the germline V gene are GTSNPN and SVGIG (reference sequence). This CDR3 has 13 amino acids. V was cut by 3 bases and J by 8 bases, with 16 bases left in between. The CDR3 here is CAWRTQGGEGYTF. CDR3 nucleotides: TGTGCCTGGAGAACTCAGGGCGGGGAAGGCTACACCTTC.

The chain links TRBV7-2 to TRBJ2-1; D is unclear. V lost 5 bases and J lost 5, with 22 bases in between. This CDR3 is 17 amino acids long. Germline V CDR1 and CDR2: SGHTA, FQGNSA. The CDR3 loop is CASSLIVGWSLDNEQFF. CDR3 bases: TGTGCCAGCAGCCTCATTGTCGGGTGGTCACTTGACAATGAGCAGTTCTTC.

The V and J genes are TRBV7-8 and TRBJ1-4; possibly TRBD1 for D (6 bases). This CDR3 spans 14 amino acids. Trimming took off 7 bases at V and 5 bases at J, with 14 bases between the two ends. The germline gives CDR1 SGHVS, CDR2 FQNEAQ. CDR3 DNA sequence: TGTGCCAGCACCCAACAGGGTCCAAATGAAAAACTGTTTTTT. This codes for CASTQQGPNEKLFF.

This clone was recorded a few times. The chain is built from TRBV10-2 and TRBJ2-2; 7 nucleotides match TRBD2. The V segment lost 3 bases and the J segment 3 bases; nucleotides outside the gene matches: 4. The CDR3 spans 15 residues. In germline, CDR1 is WSHSY, CDR2 SAAADI. The DNA for the CDR3 is TGCGCCAGCAGTGAAGGTCGGGGGGACACCGGGGAGCTGTTTTTT. It codes for CASSEGRGDTGELFF.

The CDR3 nucleotides are TGTGCCAGCAGCTTAGGACAGGGTTTCGCAGATACGCAGTATTTT. Translated, it gives CASSLGQGFADTQYF. This chain connects TRBV13 to TRBJ2-3; a possible D gene is TRBD1 (6 bases). With 0 bases removed from V and 4 bases from J, the gap between germline ends came to 11 bases. CDR3 length: 15 residues. Looked up from germline, CDR1 is PRHDT and CDR2 is FYEKMQ (reference sequence).